This entry lists 13 T cell receptor beta chains sequenced from one sample in a study of blood T cell repertoires in COVID-19. Assay: immunoSEQ multiplex PCR; the TCRdb copy retains only in-frame clones and omits some. Of some 70,000 clones in the sample, 80% to 90% were seen once. Input material: peripheral blood. Receptors originate from a man between 45 and 60 years old with active COVID-19.

The chain combines TRBV30 with TRBJ2-4, with a tentative D call TRBD1 (6 bases). The CDR3 consists of 15 residues. The germline CDR1 and CDR2 sequences are GTSNPN and SVGIG (reference sequence). V shed 2 bases and J shed 0 bases, with 11 bases lying between them. The CDR3 region has the DNA TGTGCCTGGAGTCCCGGGACATTAGCCAAAAACATTCAGTACTTC. This gives the protein CAWSPGTLAKNIQYF.

V is TRBV29-1 and J is TRBJ1-1, with 9 bases that match TRBD1. Germline CDR1 reads SQVTM; CDR2 reads ANQGSEA. The V segment lost 8 bases and the J segment 4 bases; nucleotides outside the gene matches: 8. The CDR3 has 13 residues. CDR3 residues: CSTLTGGSTEAFF. CDR3 nucleotides: TGCAGCACTTTGACAGGGGGGAGCACTGAAGCTTTCTTT.

The rearrangement uses TRBV10-1 and TRBJ1-3; weak D call: TRBD1 (5 bases). Per the germline V gene, CDR1 is WNHNN and CDR2 is SYGVQD (reference sequence). The V gene lost 2 bases and the J gene lost 4 bases, with 27 bases spanning the gap. This CDR3 region has 20 residues. Here the CDR3 DNA reads TGCGCCAGCAGTGAGCCTAGGGGCCAGGGAAGCAGAATTTTCGGAAACACCATATATTTT. It specifies CASSEPRGQGSRIFGNTIYF.

V is TRBV14 and J is TRBJ1-1, with 11 bases lining up with TRBD1. Germline assignment: CDR1 SGHDN and CDR2 FVKESK. V shed 0 bases and J 1 base; nucleotides not matched to a gene: 7. The CDR3 runs to 18 residues. The CDR3 DNA follows: TGTGCCAGCAGCCAAGATCCCGGGACAGGGGGACGGAACACTGAAGCTTTCTTT. Amino acids: CASSQDPGTGGRNTEAFF.

The V gene is TRBV13, the J gene TRBJ1-2; D remains ambiguous. This CDR3 region has 13 residues. V shed 5 bases and J shed 3 bases, with 10 bases lying between them. The germline gives CDR1 PRHDT, CDR2 FYEKMQ (reference sequence). In nucleotides, the CDR3 is TGTGCCAGCAGCCCCTTCGTAGACTATGGCTACACCTTC. Its translation: CASSPFVDYGYTF. The full variable domain, its missing parts supplied by reference TRBV13 and TRBJ1-2, is AAGVIQSPRHLIKEKRETATLKCYPIPRHDTVYWYQQGPGQDPQFLISFYEKMQSDKGSIPDRFSAQQFSDYHSELNMSSLELGDSALYFCASSPFVDYGYTFGSGTRLTVV.

This clone was counted a few times. The rearrangement uses TRBV4-3 and TRBJ1-2, with 8 bases matching TRBD1. V lost 3 bases and J lost 6; bases outside the gene matches: 12. The germline CDR1 and CDR2 sequences are LGHNA and YSLEER. This CDR3 is 16 amino acids long. CDR3 sequence reads: CASSQSQGAGIHGYTF. The DNA of the CDR3 is TGCGCCAGCAGCCAGTCCCAGGGGGCGGGGATCCATGGCTACACCTTC.

V and J are TRBV30 and TRBJ1-3; 8 bases align to TRBD1. The CDR3 contains 15 residues. Trimming took 5 bases from V and 0 from J; bases not matched to a gene: 6. The germline V gene has CDR1 GTSNPN and CDR2 SVGIG (reference sequence). CDR3 sequence: CAWDRTGNSGNTIYF. The CDR3 DNA reads TGTGCCTGGGACAGGACAGGGAACTCTGGAAACACCATATATTTT.

The V gene is TRBV29-1, the J gene TRBJ1-2, with 8 positions matching TRBD1. This CDR3 contains 18 residues. Per germline, CDR1 SQVTM and CDR2 ANQGSEA. After removal of 2 bases from V and 0 bases from J, the junction contained 14 bases not matched to a gene. CDR3 region: CSVENLVRRGRANYGYTF. DNA for the CDR3: TGCAGCGTTGAAAATTTAGTACGCAGGGGGCGGGCTAACTATGGCTACACCTTC.

The gene calls are TRBV7-2 and TRBJ1-4; tentative D call: TRBD1 (5 bases). The germline V and J ends were trimmed by 1 base and 3 bases, with 18 bases remaining between them. Germline CDR1 SGHTA, CDR2 FQGNSA. The CDR3 is made up of 18 amino acids. Written as DNA, the CDR3 is TGTGCCAGCAGCTTAGGGGCAGGGCGGCGCTCTGCTAATGAAAAACTGTTTTTT. Its protein is CASSLGAGRRSANEKLFF.

This chain uses TRBV19 with TRBJ2-5; D gene uncertain. There are 14 residues in the CDR3. Germline V lookup: CDR1 LNHDA, CDR2 SQIVND (reference sequence). V was clipped by 4 bases and J by 3 bases, with 12 bases between them. The CDR3 loop is CASSTRRIEETQYF. The CDR3 nucleotides are TGTGCCAGTAGTACCCGTCGCATAGAAGAGACCCAGTACTTC.

This sequence joins TRBV6-5 and TRBJ2-7; TRBD1 aligns across 8 bases. The junction had 7 bases not matched to a gene; V was cut back by 5 bases and J by 4 bases. The germline V gene has CDR1 MNHEY and CDR2 SVGAGI. The CDR3 is 14 residues long. As DNA, the CDR3 is TGTGCCAGCAGTCGTGGACAGGGACAATACGAGCAGTACTTC. It encodes CASSRGQGQYEQYF.

The chain links TRBV28 to TRBJ2-7; TRBD2 matches 10 bases. With V trimmed by 2 bases and J by 4 bases, 5 bases remained unmatched. This CDR3 is built from 15 residues. CDR1 is MDHEN, CDR2 SYDVKM, per germline. DNA for the CDR3: TGTGCCAGCAGTTTAGGGCTAGCGGGAGTATACGAGCAGTACTTC. It is translated as CASSLGLAGVYEQYF.

The chain combines TRBV19 with TRBJ2-1; 13 nucleotides line up with TRBD2. This CDR3 has 15 residues. Trimming cost V 7 bases and J 5 bases; bases outside gene matches: 5. The germline V gene encodes CDR1 LNHDA and CDR2 SQIVND (reference sequence). CDR3 protein: CASIPTSGGHNEQFF. The CDR3 coding sequence is TGTGCCAGTATCCCGACTAGCGGGGGGCACAATGAGCAGTTCTTC.